The 2 T cell receptor beta chains below were found in one sample sequenced in a study of long-term antiretroviral therapy in people with HIV. Version v3.0 of the immunoSEQ assay was performed at survey level. Produced via immunoSEQ multiplex PCR; TCRdb's table is partial and in-frame only. The sample gives some 34,000 clones, 70% to 80% of which show up once; 3.2% is in the top ten. The source was unsorted PBMCs, collected 1.9 years after starting antiretroviral therapy. The receptor set was obtained from a young man with HIV.

V and J are TRBV27 and TRBJ2-6; D gene uncertain. Trimming cost V 3 bases and J 0 bases, with 6 bases left between them. There are 15 residues in the CDR3. CDR1 is MNHEY, CDR2 SMNVEV, per germline (reference sequence). CDR3 amino acids: CASSFFSSGANVLTF. As DNA, the CDR3 is TGTGCCAGCAGTTTTTTCAGCTCTGGGGCCAACGTCCTGACTTTC.

The rearrangement joins TRBV9 to TRBJ1-4; TRBD1 matches 11 bases. The CDR3 has 15 residues. Germline assignment: CDR1 SGDLS and CDR2 YYNGEE. Trimming cost V 3 bases and J 8 bases; bases outside gene matches: 6. The CDR3 protein is CASSDGQGAGEKLFF. The CDR3 bases are TGTGCCAGCAGCGATGGACAGGGGGCAGGGGAAAAACTGTTTTTT.